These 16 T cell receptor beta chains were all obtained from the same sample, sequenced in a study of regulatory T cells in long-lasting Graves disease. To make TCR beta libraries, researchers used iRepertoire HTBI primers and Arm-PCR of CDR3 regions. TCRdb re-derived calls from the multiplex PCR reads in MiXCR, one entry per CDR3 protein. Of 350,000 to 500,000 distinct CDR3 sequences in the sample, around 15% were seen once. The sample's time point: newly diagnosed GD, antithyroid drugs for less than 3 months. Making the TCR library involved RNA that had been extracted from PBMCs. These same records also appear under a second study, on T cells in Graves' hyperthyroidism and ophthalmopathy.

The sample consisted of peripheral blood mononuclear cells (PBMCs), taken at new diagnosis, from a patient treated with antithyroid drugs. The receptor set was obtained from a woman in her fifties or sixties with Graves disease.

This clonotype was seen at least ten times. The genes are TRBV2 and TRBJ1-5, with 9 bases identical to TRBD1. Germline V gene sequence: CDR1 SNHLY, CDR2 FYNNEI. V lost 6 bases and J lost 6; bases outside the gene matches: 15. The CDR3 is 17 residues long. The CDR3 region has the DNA TGTGCCAGCAGCCCACCCCCTGGGACAGGGATGCGTCAGCCCCAGCATTTT. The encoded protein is CASSPPPGTGMRQPQHF.

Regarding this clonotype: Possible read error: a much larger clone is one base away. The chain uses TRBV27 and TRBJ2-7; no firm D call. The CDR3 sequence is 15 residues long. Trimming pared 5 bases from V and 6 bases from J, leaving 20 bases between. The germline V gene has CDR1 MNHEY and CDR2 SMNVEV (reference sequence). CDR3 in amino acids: CASSIRMGIESEQYF. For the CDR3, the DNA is TGTGCCAGCAGTATTCGTATGGGAATCGAAAGCGAGCAGTACTTC.

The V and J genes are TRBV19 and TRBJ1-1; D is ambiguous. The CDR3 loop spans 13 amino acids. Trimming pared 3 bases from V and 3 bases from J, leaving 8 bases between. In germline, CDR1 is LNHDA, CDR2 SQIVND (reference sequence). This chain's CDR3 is CASSIGGDTEAFF. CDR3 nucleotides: TGTGCCAGTAGTATCGGAGGAGACACTGAAGCTTTCTTT.

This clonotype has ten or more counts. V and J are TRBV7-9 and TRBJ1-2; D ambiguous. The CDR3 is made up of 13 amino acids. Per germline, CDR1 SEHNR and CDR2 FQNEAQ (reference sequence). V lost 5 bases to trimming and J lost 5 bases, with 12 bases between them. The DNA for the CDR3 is TGTGCCAGCAGCCCCGCGCCGGGGTATGGCTACACCTTC. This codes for CASSPAPGYGYTF.

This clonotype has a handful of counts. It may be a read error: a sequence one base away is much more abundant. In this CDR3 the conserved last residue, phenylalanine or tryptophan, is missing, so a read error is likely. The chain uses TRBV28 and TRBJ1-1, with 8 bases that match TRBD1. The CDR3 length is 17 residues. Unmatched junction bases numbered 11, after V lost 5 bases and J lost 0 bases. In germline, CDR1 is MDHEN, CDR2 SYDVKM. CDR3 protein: CASSPRTGRALNTEAFL. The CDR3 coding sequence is TGTGCCAGCAGTCCCCGGACAGGGAGGGCGTTGAACACTGAAGCTTTCCTT.

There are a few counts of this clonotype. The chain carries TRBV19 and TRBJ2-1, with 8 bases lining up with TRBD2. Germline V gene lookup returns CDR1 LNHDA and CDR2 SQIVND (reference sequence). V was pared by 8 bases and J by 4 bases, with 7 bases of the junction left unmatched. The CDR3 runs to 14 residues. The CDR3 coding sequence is TGTGCCAGTTCGTGGGGACTAGAGTACAATGAGCAGTTCTTC. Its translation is CASSWGLEYNEQFF.

The CDR3 sequence is CASSQVRGPGSEAFF. CDR3 bases: TGTGCCAGCAGCCAAGTAAGGGGGCCTGGGTCTGAAGCTTTCTTT. The V and J genes are TRBV3-1 and TRBJ1-1, with TRBD1 matching over 7 bases. Germline V CDR1 and CDR2: LGHDT, YNNKEL (reference sequence). The V gene end was trimmed by 1 base and the J gene end by 6 bases; junction bases not matched to a gene: 8. The CDR3 sequence is 15 residues long.

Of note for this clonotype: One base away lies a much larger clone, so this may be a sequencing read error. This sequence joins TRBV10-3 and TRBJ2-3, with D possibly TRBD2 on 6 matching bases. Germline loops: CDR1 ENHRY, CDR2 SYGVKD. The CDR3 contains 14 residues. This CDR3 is CAVRSSSETDTQYF. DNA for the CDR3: TGTGCCGTCAGGTCCTCTAGCGAAACAGATACGCAGTATTTT.

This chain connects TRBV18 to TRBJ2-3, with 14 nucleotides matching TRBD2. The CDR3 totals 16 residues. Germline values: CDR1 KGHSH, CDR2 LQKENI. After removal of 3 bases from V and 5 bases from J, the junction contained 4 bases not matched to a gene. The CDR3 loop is CASSPQGLAGGDTQYF. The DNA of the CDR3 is TGTGCCAGCTCACCCCAAGGACTAGCGGGAGGAGATACGCAGTATTTT. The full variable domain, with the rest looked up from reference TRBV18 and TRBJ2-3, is NAGVMQNPRHLVRRRGQEARLRCSPMKGHSHVYWYRQLPEEGLKFMVYLQKENIIDESGMPKERFSAEFPKEGPSILRIQQVVRGDSAAYFCASSPQGLAGGDTQYFGPGTRLTVL.

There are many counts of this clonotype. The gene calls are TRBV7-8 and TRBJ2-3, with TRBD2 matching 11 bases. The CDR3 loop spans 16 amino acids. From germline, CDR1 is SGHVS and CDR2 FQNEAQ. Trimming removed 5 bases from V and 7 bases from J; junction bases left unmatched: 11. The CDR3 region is CASSQPHGLAGHTQYF. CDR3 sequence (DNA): TGTGCCAGCAGCCAGCCCCATGGACTAGCGGGCCATACGCAGTATTTT.

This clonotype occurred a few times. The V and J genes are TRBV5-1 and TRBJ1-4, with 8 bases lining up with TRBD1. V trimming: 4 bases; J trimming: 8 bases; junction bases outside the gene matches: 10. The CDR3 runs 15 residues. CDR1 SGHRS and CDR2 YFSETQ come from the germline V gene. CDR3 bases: TGCGCCAGCAGCACCGGGACAGGCCCAATCGAAAAACTGTTTTTT. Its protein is CASSTGTGPIEKLFF.

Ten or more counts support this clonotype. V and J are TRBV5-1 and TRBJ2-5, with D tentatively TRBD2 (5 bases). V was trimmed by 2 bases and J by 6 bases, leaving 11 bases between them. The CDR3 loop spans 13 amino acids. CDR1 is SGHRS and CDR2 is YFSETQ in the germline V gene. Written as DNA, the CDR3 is TGCGCCAGCAGCTTTTCCGGGAAAAAGACCCAGTACTTC. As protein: CASSFSGKKTQYF.

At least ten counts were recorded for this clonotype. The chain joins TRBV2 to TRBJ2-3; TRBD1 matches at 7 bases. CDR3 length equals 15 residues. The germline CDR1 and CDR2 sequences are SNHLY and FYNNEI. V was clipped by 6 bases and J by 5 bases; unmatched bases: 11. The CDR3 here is CASSGVGGAGDTQYF. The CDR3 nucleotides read TGTGCCAGCAGCGGAGTAGGGGGCGCAGGAGATACGCAGTATTTT.

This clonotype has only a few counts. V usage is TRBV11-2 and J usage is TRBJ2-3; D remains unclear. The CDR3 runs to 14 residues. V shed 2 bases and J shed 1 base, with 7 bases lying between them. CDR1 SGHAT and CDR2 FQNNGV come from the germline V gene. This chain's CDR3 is CASSLNTGTDTQYF. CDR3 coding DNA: TGTGCCAGCAGCTTAAATACTGGCACAGATACGCAGTATTTT.

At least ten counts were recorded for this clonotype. The CDR3 here is CASSHGAGYNEQFF. As DNA, the CDR3 is TGTGCCAGCAGCCACGGGGCAGGCTACAATGAGCAGTTCTTC. The V gene is TRBV11-2, the J gene TRBJ2-1; the D call may be TRBD1 or TRBD2 (5 bases each). The germline V gene encodes CDR1 SGHAT and CDR2 FQNNGV. V lost 5 bases and J 3 bases, leaving 11 bases between the germline ends. CDR3 length: 14 residues.

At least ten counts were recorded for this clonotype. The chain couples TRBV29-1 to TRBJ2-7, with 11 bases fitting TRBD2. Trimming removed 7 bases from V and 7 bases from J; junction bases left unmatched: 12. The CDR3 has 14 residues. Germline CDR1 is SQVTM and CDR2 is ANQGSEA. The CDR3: CSGRVTSGTGEQYF. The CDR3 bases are TGCAGCGGCAGGGTGACTAGCGGGACTGGGGAGCAGTACTTC.